Each of the 18 T cell receptor beta chains below was sequenced from the same sample in a study of T cells in women clearing cervical HPV infection. Assay used: immunoSEQ multiplex PCR; TCRdb lists only in-frame clones, some missing. The sample totals fewer than 25,000 clones. Sequenced sample: blood buffy coat. The receptors were sampled from a woman aged 18 to 75 with a cervical HPV16 infection that either progressed to CIN3+ or cleared (not recorded which).

The CDR3 protein is CASSLDRNYGYTF. The sequenced CDR3 bases are TGTGCCAGCAGCTTAGACAGGAACTATGGC. The chain carries TRBV2 and TRBJ1-2, with a tentative D call TRBD1 (6 bases). Coverage ceases 3 residues before the CDR3 finishes, and the germline J gene fills in the end. V dropped 6 bases and J dropped 2 bases, with 10 bases sitting between them. This CDR3 spans 13 amino acids. Germline CDR1 is SNHLY and CDR2 is FYNNEI.

Remarks on this clone: The CDR3 is cut off 3 residues early in the read; its end comes from the germline J gene. The rearrangement joins TRBV10-1 to TRBJ1-1, with D perhaps matching TRBD1 (5 bases). CDR1 is WNHNN and CDR2 is SYGVQD in the germline V gene (reference sequence). Trimming removed 2 bases from V and 4 bases from J, with 8 bases in between. The CDR3 is 13 amino acids. The CDR3 sequence: CASSEGGGTEAFF. The sequenced CDR3 bases are TGCGCCAGCAGTGAGGGGGGGGGCACTGAA.

A note on this clone: Read coverage stops 3 residues before the CDR3 terminus; the germline J gene supplies the remainder. The chain recombines TRBV23-1 with TRBJ1-5, with D perhaps matching TRBD1 (5 bases). TRBV23-1 counts as an open reading frame of uncertain function. V was clipped by 9 bases and J by 0 bases, with 21 bases between them. The CDR3 spans 17 residues. The sequenced part of the CDR3 DNA is TGCGCCAGACAAAAGCCAGGGTTATGCTATAGCAATCAGCCC. Amino acid sequence: CARQKPGLCYSNQP. The CDR3, in full, reads CARQKPGLCYSNQPQHF.

Concerning this clone: The read terminates 3 residues before the CDR3 end, so the remaining end is supplied by the germline J gene. The chain couples TRBV6-1 to TRBJ1-2, with 11 bases lining up with TRBD1. Germline V gene lookup returns CDR1 MNHNS and CDR2 SASEGT. This CDR3 is built from 14 residues. Here the CDR3 reads CASSEDRGRWGYTF. CDR3 DNA, as far as it was read: TGTGCCAGCAGTGAGGACAGGGGGCGTTGGGGC.

Points on this clone: The CDR3 is cut off 3 residues early in the read; its end comes from the germline J gene. The chain uses TRBV2 and TRBJ2-1, with 8 bases matching TRBD2. From germline, CDR1 is SNHLY and CDR2 FYNNEI. This CDR3 has 14 residues. The V segment lost 1 base and the J segment 6 bases; nucleotides outside the gene matches: 2. The CDR3 loop reads CASSEETSVNEQFF. The sequenced part of the CDR3 DNA is TGTGCCAGCAGTGAAGAGACTAGCGTCAATGAG.

In the case of this clone: With the read ending 3 residues before the CDR3 end, the germline J gene is used to fill in that end. The chain is built from TRBV13 and TRBJ2-1; TRBD1 matches at 7 bases. The CDR3 runs 14 residues. Germline CDR1 reads PRHDT; CDR2 reads FYEKMQ (reference sequence). The V gene end was trimmed by 3 bases and the J gene end by 6 bases; junction bases not matched to a gene: 5. CDR3 DNA, as far as it was read: TGTGCCAGCAGCTTGGACAGGCATCGCAATGAG. The encoded protein is CASSLDRHRNE. The whole CDR3 region reads CASSLDRHRNEQFF.

Comment on this clone: The read halts 3 residues ahead of the CDR3 end, with the missing end drawn from the germline J gene. This sequence joins TRBV10-3 and TRBJ1-2; 11 bases match TRBD1. This CDR3 spans 17 amino acids. CDR1 is ENHRY and CDR2 is SYGVKD in the germline V gene. J lost 7 bases, V lost 6 bases, and 16 bases had no gene match. The CDR3 protein is CAIRADRGRGNWSGYTF. The sequenced CDR3 bases are TGTGCCATCAGGGCGGACAGGGGGCGCGGGAATTGGAGTGGC.

In the case of this clone: Read sequence stops 3 residues before the CDR3 end, and the germline J gene provides the missing end. The chain carries TRBV7-9 and TRBJ1-6, with D possibly TRBD1 on 6 matching bases. CDR1 and CDR2 (germline): SEHNR, FQNEAQ (reference sequence). The V end lost 4 bases, the J end lost 10 bases, and 17 bases lay between the germline ends. The CDR3 totals 15 residues. The CDR3 protein is CASSSREQGRSPLHF. CDR3 DNA (partial): TGTGCCAGCAGCTCCCGGGAACAGGGCAGGTCACCC.

Of note for this clone: Read coverage stops 3 residues before the CDR3 terminus; the germline J gene supplies the remainder. The chain employs TRBV2 and TRBJ1-5, with a weak D call TRBD1 (6 bases). The V end was cut by 4 bases, the J end by 2 bases, with 12 bases between. The length of the CDR3 is 15 residues. Germline assignment: CDR1 SNHLY and CDR2 FYNNEI. CDR3 DNA (partial): TGTGCCAGCAGTGGGGACATCGGTGGCAATCAGCCC. This gives the protein CASSGDIGGNQP. The full CDR3 sequence reads CASSGDIGGNQPQHF.

In the case of this clone: Coverage ceases 3 residues before the CDR3 finishes, and the germline J gene fills in the end. V is TRBV19 and J is TRBJ2-5; D is perhaps TRBD2 (7 bases). Trimming pared 5 bases from V and 5 bases from J, leaving 15 bases between. The CDR3 totals 14 residues. Germline V gene sequence: CDR1 LNHDA, CDR2 SQIVND (reference sequence). CDR3 amino acids: CASSAPGGLETQYF. The covered CDR3 bases are TGTGCCAGTAGTGCACCGGGGGGCCTGGAGACC.

On this clone itself: Read data end 3 residues before the CDR3 end; the end is taken from the germline J gene. The chain links TRBV30 to TRBJ2-5; D unclear. From germline, CDR1 is GTSNPN and CDR2 SVGIG (reference sequence). The germline V and J ends were trimmed by 4 bases and 4 bases, with 7 bases remaining between them. The CDR3 sequence is 11 residues long. The CDR3 loop is CAWTSTETQYF. The covered CDR3 bases are TGTGCCTGGACTAGTACAGAGACC. The full variable domain, its missing parts supplied by reference TRBV30 and TRBJ2-5, is SQTIHQWPATLVQPVGSPLSLECTVEGTSNPNLYWYRQAAGRGLQLLFYSVGIGQISSEVPQNLSASRPQDRQFILSSKKLLLSDSGFYLCAWTSTETQYFGPGTRLLVL.

Incomplete CDR3 DNA: TGTGCCAGCAGCGTATCAGGGGATAACGAG. Its protein product is CASSVSGDNE. The CDR3, in full, reads CASSVSGDNEQYF. This chain connects TRBV9 to TRBJ2-7; D is possibly TRBD1 (6 bases). The CDR3 goes on 3 residues after the read ends, and that part is filled in from the germline J gene. The V gene lost 1 base and the J gene lost 5 bases, with 10 bases spanning the gap. The germline V gene encodes CDR1 SGDLS and CDR2 YYNGEE. This CDR3 has 13 amino acids.

About this clone itself: The CDR3 extends 3 residues past the end of the read, so its final part is completed from the germline J gene. This chain joins TRBV30 and TRBJ2-3; TRBD1 matches 10 bases. The germline V gene has CDR1 GTSNPN and CDR2 SVGIG (reference sequence). This CDR3 has 15 amino acids. CDR3 DNA (partial): TGTGCCTGGAGTGTTAGGGACAGGGGACGGGAGACG. This encodes CAWSVRDRGRET. The whole CDR3 sequence is CAWSVRDRGRETQYF.

Measured by frequency, this clone is medium-sized. The sequenced fragment ends 3 residues before the CDR3 boundary, so the rest is inferred from the germline J gene. This chain links TRBV7-3 with TRBJ2-5; 7 positions agree with TRBD1. The germline CDR1 and CDR2 sequences are SGHTA and FQGTGA. V gave up 5 bases and J gave up 3 bases; unmatched junction bases: 6. The CDR3 has 14 amino acids. The part of the CDR3 DNA that was read is TGTGCCAGCAGCAACCCGGGACAGAAAGAGACC. It yields the protein CASSNPGQKET. The whole CDR3 reads CASSNPGQKETQYF.

Comments on this clone: The read stops 3 residues short of the end of the CDR3; the missing end is completed from the germline J gene. The gene calls are TRBV18 and TRBJ2-7; D remains unclear. The V end lost 6 bases, the J end lost 3 bases, and 12 bases lay between the germline ends. The CDR3 loop spans 13 amino acids. In germline, CDR1 is KGHSH, CDR2 LQKENI. CDR3 sequence: CASSPGLDYEQYF. Incomplete CDR3 DNA: TGTGCCAGCTCTCCCGGTCTTGACTACGAG. Together with reference TRBV18 and TRBJ2-7, the CDR3 gives the full variable domain: NAGVMQNPRHLVRRRGQEARLRCSPMKGHSHVYWYRQLPEEGLKFMVYLQKENIIDESGMPKERFSAEFPKEGPSILRIQQVVRGDSAAYFCASSPGLDYEQYFGPGTRLTVT.

Worth noting for this clone: The read ends 3 residues before the CDR3 terminus; that terminus is restored from the germline J gene. The chain uses TRBV11-2 and TRBJ2-7; 10 nucleotides align to TRBD1. The CDR3 loop spans 15 amino acids. Germline CDR1 SGHAT, CDR2 FQNNGV. Trimming removed 6 bases from V and 3 bases from J; junction bases left unmatched: 8. The part of the CDR3 DNA that was read is TGTGCCAGCAGTTTTAGGACAGGGGGGTACTACGAG. Residues: CASSFRTGGYYE. The CDR3 as a whole reads CASSFRTGGYYEQYF.

CDR3 in amino acids: CAWNKQGNTGELFF. CDR3 DNA (partial): TGTGCCTGGAATAAACAGGGGAACACCGGGGAG. This chain links TRBV30 with TRBJ2-2; tentatively, D is TRBD1 (6 bases). Read data end 3 residues before the CDR3 end; the end is taken from the germline J gene. V was cut by 4 bases and J by 1 base, with 10 bases left in between. The CDR3 has 14 amino acids. Germline loops: CDR1 GTSNPN, CDR2 SVGIG (reference sequence). The complete variable domain, with remaining parts taken from reference TRBV30 and TRBJ2-2, reads SQTIHQWPATLVQPVGSPLSLECTVEGTSNPNLYWYRQAAGRGLQLLFYSVGIGQISSEVPQNLSASRPQDRQFILSSKKLLLSDSGFYLCAWNKQGNTGELFFGEGSRLTVL.

Turning to this clone: The read comes to an end 3 residues before the CDR3 does, leaving the germline J gene to fill in the end. This chain uses TRBV7-9 with TRBJ2-7; 7 nucleotides align to TRBD1. The CDR3 spans 13 residues. Germline trimming cut 5 bases from V and 4 bases from J; bases unmatched to any gene: 5. The V gene's germline CDR1 is SEHNR and CDR2 FQNEAQ (reference sequence). The sequenced part of the CDR3 DNA is TGTGCCAGCAGCCCCGGACAGGTTTACGAG. It yields the protein CASSPGQVYE. The whole CDR3 is CASSPGQVYEQYF. Full variable domain (rest looked up from reference TRBV7-9 and TRBJ2-7): DTGVSQNPRHKITKRGQNVTFRCDPISEHNRLYWYRQTLGQGPEFLTYFQNEAQLEKSRLLSDRFSAERPKGSFSTLEIQRTEQGDSAMYLCASSPGQVYEQYFGPGTRLTVT.